The rows below give T cell receptor beta chains drawn from one sample of a study of T cell responses to AZD1222 COVID-19 vaccine. Here immunoSEQ multiplex PCR was the method, and the copy in TCRdb shows in-frame clones only, minus some. The sample yields approximately 67,000 clones, 84% seen once. The specimen comprised peripheral blood, sampled on day 0 of AZD1222 vaccination. The receptors originated from an adult in good health. Both conserved end residues are part of each CDR3. D genes are given only for firm matches.

v_gene	d_gene	j_gene	CDR3aa
TRBV7-6	.	TRBJ2-7	CASSLDRKGEQYF
TRBV7-2	TRBD1	TRBJ2-7	CASSYTIRGSEQYF
TRBV10-3	TRBD2	TRBJ2-1	CAISETQTSGRNYNEQFF
TRBV10-3	.	TRBJ1-1	CAISRGTEAFF
TRBV5-6	.	TRBJ2-7	CASSLAYEQYF
TRBV30	.	TRBJ1-5	CAWSVRNQPQHF
TRBV28	.	TRBJ1-6	CASSLFRGSNNSPLHF
TRBV3-1/TRBV3-2	.	TRBJ2-1	CASSQAGLHNEQFF
TRBV6-1	TRBD1	TRBJ2-7	CASSEDRAYEQYF
TRBV27	.	TRBJ1-2	CASSLGQGYGYTF
TRBV7-2	TRBD2	TRBJ2-2	CASSRTSGGANTGELFF
TRBV28	.	TRBJ1-2	CASIDSTNYGYTF
TRBV3-1/TRBV3-2	.	TRBJ1-1	CASSQITGDEAFF
TRBV7-3	.	TRBJ2-5	CASSLGGQETQYF
TRBV7-3	TRBD1	TRBJ2-1	CASSFGQGNNEQFF
TRBV28	.	TRBJ1-4	CASSLRQREKLFF
TRBV5-5	.	TRBJ1-3	CASSLERDGRNTIYF
TRBV3-1/TRBV3-2	TRBD2	TRBJ2-5	CASSPPGGETQYF
TRBV7-3	.	TRBJ1-1	CASSSAPSEAFF
TRBV24-1	TRBD1	TRBJ2-7	CATSGGQGANEQYF
TRBV10-1	.	TRBJ1-1	CASSDWQGRGEAFF
TRBV27	TRBD1	TRBJ1-6	CASSRTGGYSPLHF